Listed below are T cell receptor beta chains from one sample, sequenced in a study of identical twins. TCRdb called the 5' RACE reads again in MiXCR, with one record for every CDR3 protein. The sample includes about 490,000 distinct CDR3 sequences, roughly 15% of them seen just once. These data also featured in a second study, about yellow fever vaccine responses in identical twins.

The sequencing sample was made of CD4+ T cells sorted from blood. Receptor source: a woman aged 18-35 years in good health. Both conserved end residues are part of each CDR3. A D gene is named only where the DNA matches it firmly. Only some rows state a clone size, as once, few, many or a class for expanded clones.

>TRBV24-1|NA|few|TRBJ2-1
CATSDLQFGGTNEQFF
TGTGCCACCAGTGATTTGCAGTTTGGCGGGACCAATGAGCAGTTCTTC
>TRBV15|NA|few|TRBJ2-1
CATSRALSTHNEQFF
TGTGCCACCAGCAGAGCCCTGTCGACACACAATGAGCAGTTCTTC
>TRBV5-1|NA|NA|TRBJ1-4
CASSTWGGANEKLFF
TGCGCCAGCAGCACCTGGGGGGGGGCAAACGAAAAACTGTTTTTT
>TRBV28|NA|few|TRBJ2-1
CASSFFSYSSYNEQFF
TGTGCCAGCAGTTTTTTCTCCTACAGCTCCTACAATGAGCAGTTCTTC
>TRBV5-1|NA|NA|TRBJ2-7
CASSSKGLEQYF
TGCGCCAGCAGCTCCAAGGGGCTCGAGCAGTACTTC
>TRBV9|TRBD2|NA|TRBJ2-5
CASSGKAGQETQYF
TGTGCCAGCAGCGGTAAAGCGGGGCAAGAGACCCAGTACTTC
>TRBV9|NA|NA|TRBJ2-1
CASSLIPSSYNEQFF
TGTGCCAGCAGCCTTATCCCGAGCTCCTACAATGAGCAGTTCTTC
>TRBV28|TRBD1|NA|TRBJ1-2
CASTETGWLGYTF
TGTGCCAGCACCGAGACAGGGTGGCTTGGCTACACCTTC
>TRBV12-3/TRBV12-4|TRBD1|many|TRBJ1-5
CASRPTGEGQPQHF
TGTGCCAGCAGGCCGACAGGGGAAGGTCAGCCCCAGCATTTT
>TRBV25-1|TRBD2|NA|TRBJ2-1
CASSEPSWLAGGQASYNEQFF
TGTGCCAGCAGTGAGCCAAGCTGGCTAGCGGGGGGGCAGGCCTCCTACAATGAGCAGTTCTTC
>TRBV7-9|NA|few|TRBJ2-5
CASSATRVQETQYF
TGTGCCAGCAGCGCGACTAGGGTCCAAGAGACCCAGTACTTC
>TRBV6-5|TRBD1|once|TRBJ1-1
CASSQGTGKAFF
TGTGCCAGCAGTCAGGGGACAGGGAAGGCTTTCTTT
>TRBV7-9|NA|few|TRBJ2-7
CASSLEGWSREEYEQYF
TGTGCCAGCAGCTTAGAAGGTTGGTCGCGGGAAGAGTACGAGCAGTACTTC
>TRBV11-2|NA|once|TRBJ2-3
CASSLRGKYTDTQYF
TGTGCCAGCAGCTTGCGCGGGAAGTACACAGATACGCAGTATTTT
>TRBV21-1|NA|few|TRBJ2-1
CASSKETRSSVGYNEQFF
TGTGCCAGCAGCAAAGAGACACGGAGCTCCGTGGGCTACAATGAGCAGTTCTTC
>TRBV20-1|NA|NA|TRBJ2-3
CSARPPTDTQYF
TGCAGTGCTAGGCCCCCCACAGATACGCAGTATTTT
>TRBV6-2/TRBV6-3|TRBD2|few|TRBJ2-1
CASTLLAGADEQFF
TGTGCCAGCACTCTACTAGCGGGAGCGGATGAGCAGTTCTTC
>TRBV6-1|TRBD2|few|TRBJ2-1
CASSPGLAGLRGEQFF
TGTGCCAGCAGTCCCGGACTAGCGGGATTGAGAGGTGAGCAGTTCTTC
>TRBV5-1|NA|NA|TRBJ1-6
CASSLAGTSYGSPLHF
TGCGCCAGCAGCTTGGCCGGGACCTCCTATGGTTCACCCCTCCACTTT
>TRBV5-1|NA|few|TRBJ2-1
CASSSSATRVNEQFF
TGCGCCAGCAGCAGTTCTGCTACTAGAGTCAATGAGCAGTTCTTC
>TRBV12-3/TRBV12-4|NA|few|TRBJ2-7
CASSFGGATYEQYF
TGTGCCAGCAGTTTTGGGGGCGCTACCTACGAGCAGTACTTC
>TRBV10-3|NA|many|TRBJ2-1
CAISDKGGIGEQFF
TGTGCCATCAGCGACAAGGGGGGAATCGGTGAGCAGTTCTTC
>TRBV18|NA|NA|TRBJ2-1
CASSPPTVWNEQFF
TGTGCCAGCTCACCACCCACAGTGTGGAATGAGCAGTTCTTC
>TRBV3-1|TRBD2|NA|TRBJ2-4
CASSSLAGTTQNIQYF
TGTGCCAGCAGTTCTCTAGCGGGTACCACTCAAAACATTCAGTACTTC
>TRBV6-1|NA|NA|TRBJ2-7
CASTSPGGGIYEQYF
TGTGCCAGCACCTCCCCCGGGGGCGGAATCTACGAGCAGTACTTC
>TRBV7-9|NA|NA|TRBJ1-5
CASSLGGAPQHF
TGTGCCAGCAGCTTAGGAGGCGCGCCCCAGCATTTT
>TRBV20-1|NA|few|TRBJ2-7
CSARDRRGLYEQYF
TGCAGTGCTAGAGATCGCAGGGGCTTATACGAGCAGTACTTC
>TRBV20-1|NA|few|TRBJ1-2
CSASTDLGYGYTF
TGCAGTGCTAGTACGGATCTTGGGTATGGCTACACCTTC
>TRBV7-9|TRBD2|NA|TRBJ2-2
CASSKKGTSGTGELFF
TGTGCCAGCAGCAAAAAAGGGACTAGCGGAACCGGGGAGCTGTTTTTT
>TRBV6-5|NA|NA|TRBJ1-2
CASSYSETGFYGYTF
TGTGCCAGCAGTTACTCAGAAACAGGGTTCTATGGCTACACCTTC
>TRBV12-3/TRBV12-4|NA|many|TRBJ1-2
CASSLMVGYGYTF
TGTGCCAGCAGTTTGATGGTGGGCTATGGCTACACCTTC
>TRBV5-1|NA|few|TRBJ2-2
CASSLVAGGAGELFF
TGCGCCAGCAGCTTGGTGGCAGGTGGGGCCGGGGAGCTGTTTTTT
>TRBV7-8|NA|NA|TRBJ2-5
CASSLPGLLGETQYF
TGTGCCAGCAGCCTTCCGGGACTCCTAGGGGAGACCCAGTACTTC
>TRBV12-3/TRBV12-4|NA|NA|TRBJ1-3
CASSLGSEGSGNTIYF
TGTGCCAGCAGTTTAGGGTCGGAAGGGTCTGGAAACACCATATATTTT
>TRBV4-2|NA|few|TRBJ2-2
CASSRSANSYTGELFF
TGTGCCAGCAGCCGAAGTGCAAACAGCTACACCGGGGAGCTGTTTTTT
>TRBV29-1|TRBD2|many|TRBJ2-1
CSVPGLATSEQFF
TGCAGCGTCCCGGGACTAGCGACTTCCGAGCAGTTCTTC
>TRBV12-3/TRBV12-4|TRBD2|once|TRBJ2-3
CASTQAGFDNTQYF
TGTGCCAGCACCCAAGCGGGATTCGACAATACGCAGTATTTT
>TRBV7-8|NA|NA|TRBJ2-2
CASSFRQATLNTGELFF
TGTGCCAGCAGCTTTCGGCAGGCGACACTAAACACCGGGGAGCTGTTTTTT
>TRBV5-1|NA|few|TRBJ2-5
CASSPSTGQPQETQYF
TGCGCCAGCAGCCCCTCGACAGGCCAACCTCAAGAGACCCAGTACTTC
>TRBV14|TRBD1|NA|TRBJ1-6
CASSQGTGMYSPLHF
TGTGCCAGCAGCCAAGGGACAGGGATGTATTCACCCCTCCACTTT
>TRBV21-1|NA|many|TRBJ1-1
CASSKVVQGENTEAFF
TGTGCCAGCAGCAAAGTTGTCCAGGGAGAGAACACTGAAGCTTTCTTT
>TRBV2|NA|once|TRBJ2-3
CASSDAGDTQYF
TGTGCCAGCAGTGATGCTGGAGATACGCAGTATTTT
>TRBV20-1|TRBD2|few|TRBJ2-1
CSASIRGDEQFF
TGCAGTGCTAGTATTCGGGGGGATGAGCAGTTCTTC
>TRBV12-3/TRBV12-4|TRBD1|few|TRBJ2-4
CASSHLTDRDKNIQYF
TGTGCCAGCAGCCACCTTACCGACAGGGACAAAAACATTCAGTACTTC
>TRBV24-1|TRBD1|NA|TRBJ2-5
CATSDARDSQETQYF
TGTGCCACCAGTGATGCCAGGGACAGCCAAGAGACCCAGTACTTC